This entry concerns a single TCR beta chain. Its antigen remains unidentified. No qualities accompany the bases; no much larger clone lies one base away. The data originate from a study of graft-versus-host responses after intestinal transplantation (dated by TCRdb to the early 2020s). Turning to the overall study: The transplants that recipients received were multivisceral, liver-intestinal, or isolated intestinal. Every recipient was given anti-thymocyte globulin induction, followed by around three years of maintenance tacrolimus and steroids. Bulk TCR-beta CDR3 sequencing was used to track graft-versus-host and host-versus-graft alloreactive T cell clones in the graft, circulation and bone marrow after intestinal transplantation. To identify alloreactive clones, pre-transplant mixed lymphocyte reaction products were sequenced and compared with unstimulated pre-transplant donor and recipient T cells. Of the 20 to 25 intestinal transplant recipients enrolled in the cohort, one of whom was a retransplant, a few patients without pretransplant specimens were excluded. A peak of at least 4% donor T cells among recipient peripheral blood mononuclear cells was the definition used for donor T cell macrochimerism. Instead of going to the commercial service, samples from a few later patients were sequenced in-house on an Illumina MiSeq and processed with MiXCR. The investigation overall reported the following: GvH clones turned up in recipient bone marrow, with some appearing earlier in ileal mucosa or blood, a pattern consistent with an intestinal mucosal origin. Patients with donor T cell macrochimerism had high GvH to HvG T cell clonal ratios in their allografts. The relatively low number and heterogeneity of intestinal transplant patients limited the conclusions. Peak levels of circulating GvH clones were associated with declines in HvG clones early after transplant.

Taken with the paper, the label for time point translates to: cells obtained before transplantation from donor or recipient. CD3+CD4+ and CD3+CD8+ populations were FACS-sorted from unstimulated pre-transplant donor and recipient cells taken from spleen or lymph nodes. From the cysteine through the phenylalanine, the CDR3 covers 14 amino acids. Only CDR3 DNA is held: 42 bases, read in frame from base 1. The germline V gene provides CDR1 SGDLS and CDR2 YYNGEE. The germline ends are 10 bases apart after V is trimmed by 3 bases and J by 1 base. Library preparation employed the immunoSEQ multiplex PCR assay. For most patients, genomic DNA was isolated with the Qiagen DNeasy Blood and Tissue Kit and shipped frozen to Adaptive Biotechnologies for TCR sequencing. Adaptive Biotechnologies carried out high-throughput TCR-beta CDR3 sequencing of genomic DNA for most patients. Per the original workflow: Adaptive's ImmunoSEQ software supplied the TCR sequencing data for 18 patients, while MiXCR and VDJtools were used to process a few other patients. CD4 versus CD8 sorting errors were corrected by removing sequences found in both subsets at a frequency ratio below 5:1. CDR3 nucleotide sequences shared between donor and recipient were removed because the origin of such sequences could not be assigned. To count as alloreactive, a clone needed at least 2-fold expansion over unstimulated cells and a minimum CFSE-low frequency of 0.002% (template counts) or 0.001% (read counts). Clones detected in sequenced pre-transplant spleen, lymph node, or MLR CFSE-low populations of the donor or recipient were defined as mappable. Cumulative frequency of alloreactive clones was calculated as a percentage of all sequences weighted by copy number. TCRdb mirrors the immuneACCESS table, restricted to in-frame sequences. Some clones are absent from its copies; in checked studies, under half trace to an unresolved V gene, and the reason for the others is unknown. V, J and clone size were drawn from that table, and D and trimming were deduced from the DNA. The sample includes 75,000 to 100,000 clones, with 80% to 95% observed a single time. Together, the top ten hold over 0.15% of the sample.

The material was unstimulated CD4+ T cells sorted from spleen or lymph node cells, obtained before intestinal transplant. The sequence came from a human donor who received an intestinal transplant. The V and J segments used are TRBV9 and TRBJ1-1, with a weak D call of TRBD1 (5 bases match). The bases read TGTGCCAGCAGCGCCTCCGACAGGAACACTGAAGCTTTCTTT. This gives the protein CASSASDRNTEAFF.